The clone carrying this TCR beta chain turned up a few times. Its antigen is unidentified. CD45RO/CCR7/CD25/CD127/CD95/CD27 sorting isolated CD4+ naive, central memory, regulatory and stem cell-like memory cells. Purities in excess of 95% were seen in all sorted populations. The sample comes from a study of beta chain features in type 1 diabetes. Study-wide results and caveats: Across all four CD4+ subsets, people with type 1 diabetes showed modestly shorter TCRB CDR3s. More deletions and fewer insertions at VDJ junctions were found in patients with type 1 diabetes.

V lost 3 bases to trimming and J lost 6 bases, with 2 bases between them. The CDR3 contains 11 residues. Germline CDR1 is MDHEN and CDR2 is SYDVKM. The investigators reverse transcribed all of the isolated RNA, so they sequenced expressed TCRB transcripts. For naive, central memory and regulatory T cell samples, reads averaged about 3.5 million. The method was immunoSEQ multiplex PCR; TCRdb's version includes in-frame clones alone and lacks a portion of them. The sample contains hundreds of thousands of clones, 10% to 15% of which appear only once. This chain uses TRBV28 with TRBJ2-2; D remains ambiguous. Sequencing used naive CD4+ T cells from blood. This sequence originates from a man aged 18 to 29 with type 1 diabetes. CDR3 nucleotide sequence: TGTGCCAGCAGTTTTGCCGGGGAGCTGTTTTTT. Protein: CASSFAGELFF.